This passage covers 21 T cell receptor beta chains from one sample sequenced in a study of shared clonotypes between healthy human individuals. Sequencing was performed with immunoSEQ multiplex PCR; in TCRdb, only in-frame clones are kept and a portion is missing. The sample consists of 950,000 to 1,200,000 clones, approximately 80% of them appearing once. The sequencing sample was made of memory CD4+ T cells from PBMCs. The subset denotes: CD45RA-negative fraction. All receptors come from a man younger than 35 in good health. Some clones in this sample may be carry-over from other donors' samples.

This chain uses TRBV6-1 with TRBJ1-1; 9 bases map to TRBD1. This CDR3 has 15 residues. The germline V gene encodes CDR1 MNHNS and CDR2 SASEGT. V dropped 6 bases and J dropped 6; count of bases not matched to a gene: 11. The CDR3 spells CASRGVGTGLSEAFF. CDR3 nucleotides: TGTGCCAGCAGGGGAGTCGGGACAGGGCTTTCTGAAGCTTTCTTT.

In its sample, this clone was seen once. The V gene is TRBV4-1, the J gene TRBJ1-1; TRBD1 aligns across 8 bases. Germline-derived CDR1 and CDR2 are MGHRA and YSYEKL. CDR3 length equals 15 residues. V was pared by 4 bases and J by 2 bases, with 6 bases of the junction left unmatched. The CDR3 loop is CASSRPTGENTEAFF. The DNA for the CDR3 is TGCGCCAGCAGCCGACCGACAGGGGAAAACACTGAAGCTTTCTTT.

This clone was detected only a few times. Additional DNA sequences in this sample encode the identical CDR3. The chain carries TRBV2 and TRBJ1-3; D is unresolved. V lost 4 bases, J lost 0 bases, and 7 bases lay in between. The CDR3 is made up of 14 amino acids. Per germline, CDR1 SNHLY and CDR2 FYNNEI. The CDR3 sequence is CASSGRSSGNTIYF. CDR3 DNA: TGTGCCAGCAGTGGAAGGAGCTCTGGAAACACCATATATTTT.

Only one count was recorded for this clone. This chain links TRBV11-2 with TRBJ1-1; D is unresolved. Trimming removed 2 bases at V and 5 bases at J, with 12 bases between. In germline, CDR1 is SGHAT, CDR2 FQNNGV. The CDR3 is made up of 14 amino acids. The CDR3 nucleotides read TGTGCCAGCAGCTTAACCATACCGGCAACTGAAGCTTTCTTT. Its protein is CASSLTIPATEAFF.

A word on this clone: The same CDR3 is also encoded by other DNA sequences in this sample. The CDR3 protein is CATSRGGGYGYTF. In DNA form, the CDR3 reads TGTGCCACCAGCAGAGGGGGGGGCTATGGCTACACCTTC. This rearrangement joins TRBV15 to TRBJ1-2, with D perhaps matching TRBD1 (5 bases). Germline V lookup: CDR1 LNHNV, CDR2 YYDKDF (reference sequence). The CDR3 is made up of 13 amino acids. The ends were cut back, 1 base at V and 4 bases at J, with 7 bases in the middle. Full variable domain (rest looked up from reference TRBV15 and TRBJ1-2): DAMVIQNPRYQVTQFGKPVTLSCSQTLNHNVMYWYQQKSSQAPKLLFHYYDKDFNNEADTPDNFQSRRPNTSFCFLDIRSPGLGDTAMYLCATSRGGGYGYTFGSGTRLTVV.

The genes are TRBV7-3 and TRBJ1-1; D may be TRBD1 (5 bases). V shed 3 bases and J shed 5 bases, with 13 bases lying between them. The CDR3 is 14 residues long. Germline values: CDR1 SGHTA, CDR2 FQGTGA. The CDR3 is CASSLTSQGTEAFF. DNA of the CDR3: TGTGCCAGCAGCTTGACCTCGCAGGGTACTGAAGCTTTCTTT.

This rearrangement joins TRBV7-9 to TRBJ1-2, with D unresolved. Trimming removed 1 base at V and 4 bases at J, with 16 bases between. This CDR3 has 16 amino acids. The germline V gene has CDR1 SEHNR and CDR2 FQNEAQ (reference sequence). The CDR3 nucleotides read TGTGCCAGCAGCTTAGTTCGTGACTTTCCCCCCTATGGCTACACCTTC. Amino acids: CASSLVRDFPPYGYTF.

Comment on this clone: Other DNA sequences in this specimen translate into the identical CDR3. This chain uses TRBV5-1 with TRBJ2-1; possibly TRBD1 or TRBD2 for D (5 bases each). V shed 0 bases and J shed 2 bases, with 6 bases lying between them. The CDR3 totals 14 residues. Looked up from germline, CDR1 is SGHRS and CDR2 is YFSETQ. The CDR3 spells CASSLVGAYNEQFF. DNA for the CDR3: TGCGCCAGCAGCTTGGTGGGGGCCTACAATGAGCAGTTCTTC.

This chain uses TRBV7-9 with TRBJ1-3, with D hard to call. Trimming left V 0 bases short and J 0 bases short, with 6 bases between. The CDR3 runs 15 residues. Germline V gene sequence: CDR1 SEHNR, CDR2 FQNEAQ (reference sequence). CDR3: CASSLAYSSGNTIYF. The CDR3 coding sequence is TGTGCCAGCAGCTTAGCGTACAGCTCTGGAAACACCATATATTTT. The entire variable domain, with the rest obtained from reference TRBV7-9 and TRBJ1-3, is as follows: DTGVSQNPRHKITKRGQNVTFRCDPISEHNRLYWYRQTLGQGPEFLTYFQNEAQLEKSRLLSDRFSAERPKGSFSTLEIQRTEQGDSAMYLCASSLAYSSGNTIYFGEGSWLTVV.

CDR3 residues: CASSLVAGQEAFF. CDR3 in DNA: TGCGCCAGCAGCTTGGTGGCGGGACAAGAAGCTTTCTTT. The rearrangement uses TRBV5-1 and TRBJ1-1; a weak D match, TRBD1 (6 bases). The V gene's germline CDR1 is SGHRS and CDR2 YFSETQ. Trimming took off 0 bases at V and 8 bases at J, with 11 bases between the two ends. There are 13 residues in the CDR3.

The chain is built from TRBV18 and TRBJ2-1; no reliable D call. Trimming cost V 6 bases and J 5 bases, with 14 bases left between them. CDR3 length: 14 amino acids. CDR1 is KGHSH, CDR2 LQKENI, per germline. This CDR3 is CASSPRLNNNEQFF. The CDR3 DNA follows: TGTGCCAGCTCGCCCAGACTTAATAACAATGAGCAGTTCTTC.

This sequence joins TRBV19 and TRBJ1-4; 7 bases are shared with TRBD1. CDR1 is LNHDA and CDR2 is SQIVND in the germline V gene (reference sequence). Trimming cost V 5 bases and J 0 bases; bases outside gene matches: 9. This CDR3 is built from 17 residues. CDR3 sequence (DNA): TGTGCCAGTAGTTTTGACAGGGACCCCTCAACTAATGAAAAACTGTTTTTT. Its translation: CASSFDRDPSTNEKLFF.

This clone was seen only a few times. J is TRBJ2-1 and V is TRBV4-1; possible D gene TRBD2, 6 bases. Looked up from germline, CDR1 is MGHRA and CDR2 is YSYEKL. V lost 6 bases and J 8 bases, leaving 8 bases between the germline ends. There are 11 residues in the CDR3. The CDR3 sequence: CASRGGDEQFF. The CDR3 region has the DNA TGCGCCAGCAGGGGGGGAGATGAGCAGTTCTTC.

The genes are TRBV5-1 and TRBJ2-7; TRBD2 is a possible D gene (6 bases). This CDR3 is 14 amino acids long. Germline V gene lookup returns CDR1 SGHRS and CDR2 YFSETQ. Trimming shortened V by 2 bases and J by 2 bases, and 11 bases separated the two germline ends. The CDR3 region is CASSLLAETYEQYF. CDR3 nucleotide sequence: TGCGCCAGCAGCTTACTAGCCGAGACCTACGAGCAGTACTTC.

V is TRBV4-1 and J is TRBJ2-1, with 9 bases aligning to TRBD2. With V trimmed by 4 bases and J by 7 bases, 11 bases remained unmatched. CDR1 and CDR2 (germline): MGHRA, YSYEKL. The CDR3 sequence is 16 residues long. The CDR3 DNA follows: TGCGCCAGCAGCCCCCAAGCGGGACTAGCTAGTAATGAGCAGTTCTTC. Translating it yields CASSPQAGLASNEQFF.

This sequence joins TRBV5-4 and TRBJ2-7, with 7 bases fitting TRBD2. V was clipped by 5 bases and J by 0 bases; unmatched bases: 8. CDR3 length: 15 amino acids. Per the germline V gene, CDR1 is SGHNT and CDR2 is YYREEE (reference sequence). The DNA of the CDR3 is TGTGCCAGCAGACTCAGCGGGACGAACTCCTACGAGCAGTACTTC. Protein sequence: CASRLSGTNSYEQYF.

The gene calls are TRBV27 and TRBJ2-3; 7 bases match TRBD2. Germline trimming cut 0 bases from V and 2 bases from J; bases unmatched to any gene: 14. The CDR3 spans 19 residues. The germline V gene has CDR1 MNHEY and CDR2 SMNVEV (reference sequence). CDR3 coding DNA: TGTGCCAGCAGTTTATCGACGAGGGTTAGCGGGCTACACACAGATACGCAGTATTTT. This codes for CASSLSTRVSGLHTDTQYF.

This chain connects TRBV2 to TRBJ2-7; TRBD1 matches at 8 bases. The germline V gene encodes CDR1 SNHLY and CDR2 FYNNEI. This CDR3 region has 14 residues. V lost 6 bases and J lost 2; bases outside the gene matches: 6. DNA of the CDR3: TGTGCCAGCAGGAGGACAGGGCCCACCTACGAGCAGTACTTC. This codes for CASRRTGPTYEQYF.

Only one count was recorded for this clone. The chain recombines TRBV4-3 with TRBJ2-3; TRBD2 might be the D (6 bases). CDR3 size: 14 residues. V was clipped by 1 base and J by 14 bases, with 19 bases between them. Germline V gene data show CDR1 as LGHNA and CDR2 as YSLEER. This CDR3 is CASSQGPLGTSPYF. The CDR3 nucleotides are TGCGCCAGCAGCCAAGGTCCCCTCGGGACTTCACCGTATTTT.

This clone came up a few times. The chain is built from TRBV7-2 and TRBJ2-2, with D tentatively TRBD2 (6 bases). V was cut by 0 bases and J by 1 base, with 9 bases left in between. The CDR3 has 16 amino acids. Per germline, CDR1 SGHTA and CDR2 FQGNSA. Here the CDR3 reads CASSLAAGWNTGELFF. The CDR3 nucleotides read TGTGCCAGCAGCTTAGCGGCGGGATGGAACACCGGGGAGCTGTTTTTT.

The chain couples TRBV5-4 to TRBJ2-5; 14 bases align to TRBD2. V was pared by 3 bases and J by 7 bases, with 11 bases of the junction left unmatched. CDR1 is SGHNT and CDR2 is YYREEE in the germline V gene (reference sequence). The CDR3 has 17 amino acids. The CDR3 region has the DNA TGTGCCAGCAGCTGGGAATCGACTAGCGGGAGGGGAGTGACCCAGTACTTC. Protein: CASSWESTSGRGVTQYF.